This T cell receptor beta chain originates from a study of T-cell reconstitution after alpha-beta-depleted transplantation in children. Germline assignment: CDR1 DFQATT and CDR2 SNEGSKA (reference sequence). The CDR3 is 11 residues long. The germline V and J ends were trimmed by 6 bases and 4 bases, with 9 bases remaining between them. Unique molecular identifiers were incorporated into the prepared TCRbeta library. MiXCR was run by TCRdb on the PCR reads, yielding one entry per CDR3 protein. The data hold a few hundred thousand distinct CDR3 sequences, with under 13% observed a single time. This chain uses TRBV20-1 with TRBJ1-1, with D unresolved. The material was PBMCs from the stem cell graft donor, obtained from the stem cell graft. This TCR came from a human donor who donated a stem cell graft to a child with acute lymphoblastic leukemia. CDR3 nucleotide sequence: TGCAGTGCGAGACCGGGCACTGAAGCTTTCTTT. Its protein product is CSARPGTEAFF.